The 13 T cell receptor beta chains below were found in one sample sequenced in a study of OX40 agonist ivuxolimab in advanced cancers. The method was immunoSEQ multiplex PCR; TCRdb's version includes in-frame clones alone and lacks a portion of them. The sample has about 71,000 clones, around 94% seen once. The specimen was CD4+ or CD8+ T cells sorted from blood, collected in a trial of the OX40 agonist ivuxolimab. These receptors originate from an adult with an advanced solid tumor such as melanoma, head and neck, liver or kidney cancer.

CDR3 sequence: CASSLGGPNTEAFF. The CDR3 nucleotides read TGCGCCAGCAGCCTCGGGGGGCCGAACACTGAAGCTTTCTTT. The genes are TRBV4-3 and TRBJ1-1; the D gene is possibly TRBD1 (6 bases). This CDR3 has 14 amino acids. Germline CDR1 reads LGHNA; CDR2 reads YSLEER. The V end lost 4 bases, the J end lost 1 base, and 10 bases lay between the germline ends.

The chain has TRBV19 and TRBJ1-1; D may be TRBD1 (5 bases). Germline V CDR1 and CDR2: LNHDA, SQIVND (reference sequence). This CDR3 spans 14 amino acids. V lost 3 bases and J 3 bases, leaving 11 bases between the germline ends. The DNA for the CDR3 is TGTGCCAGTAGTATGGGCCAGGGTCACACTGAAGCTTTCTTT. Amino acids: CASSMGQGHTEAFF.

CDR3 in amino acids: CASSTYTGLVGGYTF. The CDR3 nucleotides read TGTGCCAGTAGTACCTACACTGGACTAGTCGGAGGCTACACCTTC. The chain carries TRBV19 and TRBJ1-2; D remains unclear. CDR1 and CDR2 from the germline V gene are LNHDA and SQIVND (reference sequence). V dropped 4 bases and J dropped 8 bases, with 20 bases sitting between them. The CDR3 sequence is 15 residues long.

The rearrangement joins TRBV5-4 to TRBJ1-2; 7 nucleotides match TRBD1. J was trimmed by 7 bases and V by 4 bases; bases with no gene match: 4. Looked up from germline, CDR1 is SGHNT and CDR2 is YYREEE (reference sequence). CDR3 length: 12 residues. CDR3 residues: CASSTGTAGYTF. In DNA form, the CDR3 reads TGTGCCAGCAGCACCGGGACAGCTGGCTACACCTTC.

The chain links TRBV9 to TRBJ2-4, with D unclear. V lost 4 bases, J lost 0 bases, and 5 bases lay in between. Germline CDR1 SGDLS, CDR2 YYNGEE. CDR3 length equals 13 residues. The CDR3 loop is CASSLLAKNIQYF. The CDR3 region has the DNA TGTGCCAGCAGCCTTCTAGCCAAAAACATTCAGTACTTC. Full variable domain (remainder filled in from reference TRBV9 and TRBJ2-4): DSGVTQTPKHLITATGQRVTLRCSPRSGDLSVYWYQQSLDQGLQFLIQYYNGEERAKGNILERFSAQQFPDLHSELNLSSLELGDSALYFCASSLLAKNIQYFGAGTRLSVL.

The chain uses TRBV11-2 and TRBJ2-3; 8 positions agree with TRBD1. This CDR3 is 16 amino acids long. V lost 0 bases to trimming and J lost 4 bases; unmatched junction nucleotides: 6. Germline loops: CDR1 SGHAT, CDR2 FQNNGV. The CDR3 DNA is TGTGCCAGCAGCTTAGAGGGGCCAGGGGGCGCAGATACGCAGTATTTT. This sequence encodes CASSLEGPGGADTQYF.

In the case of this clone: Other DNA sequences from this sample encode an identical CDR3 as well. This chain joins TRBV19 and TRBJ1-1; tentative D call: TRBD1 (5 bases). Trimming took 4 bases from V and 0 from J, leaving 6 bases between them. In germline, CDR1 is LNHDA, CDR2 SQIVND (reference sequence). The CDR3 length is 13 residues. Written as DNA, the CDR3 is TGTGCCAGTAGTACAGGGTTGAACACTGAAGCTTTCTTT. Its translation: CASSTGLNTEAFF.

This clone has just one count. The CDR3 DNA reads as TGTGCCAGCAGTGCTCGGACTAGCGGGGGTAGGGGGACAGATACGCAGTATTTT. Protein: CASSARTSGGRGTDTQYF. The V gene is TRBV2, the J gene TRBJ2-3, with 13 bases fitting TRBD2. The CDR3 contains 18 residues. The V and J ends lost 4 bases and 3 bases, in that order; junction bases with no gene match: 10. The germline V gene has CDR1 SNHLY and CDR2 FYNNEI.

The rearrangement links TRBV28 to TRBJ2-2, with no clear D. The germline CDR1 and CDR2 sequences are MDHEN and SYDVKM. CDR3 size: 13 residues. V shed 6 bases and J shed 6 bases, with 11 bases lying between them. CDR3 sequence (DNA): TGTGCCAGCAGCCGAAGCTGGGCCGGGGAGCTGTTTTTT. Its protein product is CASSRSWAGELFF.

The rearrangement uses TRBV27 and TRBJ2-1; 7 nucleotides agree with TRBD2. Germline trimming cut 3 bases from V and 8 bases from J; bases unmatched to any gene: 10. The germline CDR1 and CDR2 sequences are MNHEY and SMNVEV (reference sequence). The CDR3 sequence is 15 residues long. In DNA, the CDR3 is TGTGCCAGCAGTTTGGGGGGGTTGGGGGTCGATGAGCAGTTCTTC. Translated: CASSLGGLGVDEQFF.

The CDR3 reads CASSILGGVNEQFF. As DNA, the CDR3 is TGTGCCAGTAGTATTTTGGGAGGGGTCAATGAGCAGTTCTTC. V is TRBV19 and J is TRBJ2-1, with 7 bases that match TRBD2. V lost 3 bases, J lost 6 bases, and 5 bases stayed unmatched. CDR1 and CDR2 (germline): LNHDA, SQIVND (reference sequence). This CDR3 is built from 14 residues.

The chain carries TRBV28 and TRBJ2-1; D is unclear. The CDR3 runs to 16 residues. Germline V lookup: CDR1 MDHEN, CDR2 SYDVKM. The germline V and J ends were trimmed by 1 base and 3 bases, with 13 bases remaining between them. The CDR3, as DNA: TGTGCCAGCAGTTTATCTCCCCGGCGGCTCTACAATGAGCAGTTCTTC. Protein: CASSLSPRRLYNEQFF.

CDR3 protein: CATLISGNTIYF. CDR3 in DNA: TGTGCCACCCTTATCTCTGGAAACACCATATATTTT. The chain carries TRBV2 and TRBJ1-3; no clear D gene. V was cut by 10 bases and J by 0 bases, with 7 bases left in between. From germline, CDR1 is SNHLY and CDR2 FYNNEI. The CDR3 consists of 12 residues.